The clone carrying this TCR beta chain was seen a handful of times. What it binds is not known. Between the trimmed V and J ends, which lost 1 base and 5 bases, there was a span of 11 bases. The CDR3 is made up of 14 amino acids. Looked up from germline, CDR1 is MNHEY and CDR2 is SVGEGT. TCRdb passed the 5' RACE reads through MiXCR, listing each CDR3 protein once. The sample lists 300,000 to 350,000 distinct CDR3 sequences, roughly 19% occurring once. These data belong to a study of T-cell memory formation after mild COVID-19. As for the study in general: For the most part, TCR clusters were specific to one donor.

Whole-study findings and limits: The study found balanced CD4/CD8 in clones contracting day 15 to 85 and a CD4+ lean in later expanders. Chiefly within CM and EM were the contracting CD4+ clones; CD8+ ones were within EMRA. Clonal second-wave expansions that peaked on day 37 had unconfirmed SARS-CoV-2 specificity.

The sample taken for sequencing was PBMCs or a T cell subset sorted from them (not recorded which). This receptor was obtained from a man aged 18 to 29 who had mild COVID-19 (a few samples of this study predate the infection). Cell type and time point are not known. The chain carries TRBV6-2 or TRBV6-3 and TRBJ2-5, with a tentative D call TRBD2 (6 bases). The CDR3 nucleotides read TGTGCCAGCAGTTACTGGCGCCGGGAGGAGACCCAGTACTTC. It specifies CASSYWRREETQYF.